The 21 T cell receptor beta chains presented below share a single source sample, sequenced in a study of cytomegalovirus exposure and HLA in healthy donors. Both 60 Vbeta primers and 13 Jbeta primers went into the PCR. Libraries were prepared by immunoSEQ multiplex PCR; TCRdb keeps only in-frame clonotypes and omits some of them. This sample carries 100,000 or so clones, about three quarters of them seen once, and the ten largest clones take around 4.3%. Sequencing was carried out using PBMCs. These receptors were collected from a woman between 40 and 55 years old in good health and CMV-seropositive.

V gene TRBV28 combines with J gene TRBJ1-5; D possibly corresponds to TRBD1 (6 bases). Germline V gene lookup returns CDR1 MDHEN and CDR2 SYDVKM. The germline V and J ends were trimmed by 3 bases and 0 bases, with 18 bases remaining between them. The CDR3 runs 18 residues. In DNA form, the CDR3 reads TGTGCCAGCAGTTTGATCCAGGACAGCCAATTTAGCAATCAGCCCCAGCATTTT. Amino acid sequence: CASSLIQDSQFSNQPQHF.

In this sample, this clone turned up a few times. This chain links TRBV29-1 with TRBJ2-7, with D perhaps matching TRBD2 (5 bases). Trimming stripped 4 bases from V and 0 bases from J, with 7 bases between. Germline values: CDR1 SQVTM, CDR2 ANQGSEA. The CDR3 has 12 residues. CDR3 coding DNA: TGCAGCGTTGCACGGGACTCCTACGAGCAGTACTTC. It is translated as CSVARDSYEQYF.

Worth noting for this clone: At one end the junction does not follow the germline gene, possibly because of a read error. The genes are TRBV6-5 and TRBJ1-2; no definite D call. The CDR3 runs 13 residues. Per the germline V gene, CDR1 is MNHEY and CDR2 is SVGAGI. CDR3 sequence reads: CASIGTGDYGYPF. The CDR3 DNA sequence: TGTGCCAGCATTGGCACCGGAGACTATGGCTACCCCTTC.

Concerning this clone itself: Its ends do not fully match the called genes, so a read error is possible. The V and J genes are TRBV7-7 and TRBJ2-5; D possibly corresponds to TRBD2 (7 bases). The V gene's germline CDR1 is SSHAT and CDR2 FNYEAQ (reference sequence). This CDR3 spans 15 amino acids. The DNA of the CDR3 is TGTGCTAGCAGCTTAGATCGGGGGGCAAAGGAGACCCAGTACTTC. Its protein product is CASSLDRGAKETQYF.

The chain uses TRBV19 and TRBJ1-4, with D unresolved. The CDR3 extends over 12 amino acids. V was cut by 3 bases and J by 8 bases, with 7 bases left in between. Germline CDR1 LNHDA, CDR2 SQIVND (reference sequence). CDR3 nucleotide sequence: TGTGCCAGTAGTATGATCGGGGAAAAACTGTTTTTT. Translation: CASSMIGEKLFF. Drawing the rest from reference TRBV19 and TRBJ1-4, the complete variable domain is DGGITQSPKYLFRKEGQNVTLSCEQNLNHDAMYWYRQDPGQGLRLIYYSQIVNDFQKGDIAEGYSVSREKKESFPLTVTSAQKNPTAFYLCASSMIGEKLFFGSGTQLSVL.

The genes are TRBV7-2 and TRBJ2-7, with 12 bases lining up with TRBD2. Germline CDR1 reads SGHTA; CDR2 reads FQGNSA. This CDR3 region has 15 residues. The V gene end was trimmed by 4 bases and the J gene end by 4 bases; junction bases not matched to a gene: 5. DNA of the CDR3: TGTGCCAGCAGCTCGCCGCTAGCGGGAGGGTACGAGCAGTACTTC. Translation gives CASSSPLAGGYEQYF.

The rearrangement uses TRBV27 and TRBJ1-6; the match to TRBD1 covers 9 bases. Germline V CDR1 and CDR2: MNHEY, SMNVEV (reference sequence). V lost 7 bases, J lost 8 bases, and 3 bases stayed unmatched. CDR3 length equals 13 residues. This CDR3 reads CASKGTGYSPLHF. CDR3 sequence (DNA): TGTGCCAGCAAGGGGACAGGGTATTCACCCCTCCACTTT.

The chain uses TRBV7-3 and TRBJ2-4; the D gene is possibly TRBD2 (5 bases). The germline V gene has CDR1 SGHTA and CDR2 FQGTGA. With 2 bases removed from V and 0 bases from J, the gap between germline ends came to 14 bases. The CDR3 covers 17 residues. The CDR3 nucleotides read TGTGCCAGCAGCTTATCGGGCGGGTTGGGAGCCAAAAACATTCAGTACTTC. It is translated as CASSLSGGLGAKNIQYF.

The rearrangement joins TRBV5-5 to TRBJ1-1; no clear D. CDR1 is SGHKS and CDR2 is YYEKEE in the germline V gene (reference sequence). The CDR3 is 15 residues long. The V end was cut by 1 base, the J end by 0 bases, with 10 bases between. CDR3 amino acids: CASSLTWALNTEAFF. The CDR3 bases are TGTGCCAGCAGCTTGACTTGGGCTCTGAACACTGAAGCTTTCTTT.

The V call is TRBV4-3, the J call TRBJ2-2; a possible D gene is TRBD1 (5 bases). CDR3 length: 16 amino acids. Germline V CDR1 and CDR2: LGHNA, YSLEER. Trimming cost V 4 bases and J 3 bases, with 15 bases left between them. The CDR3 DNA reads TGCGCCAGCAGCCGACAGTTAGGTGCCGACACCGGGGAGCTGTTTTTT. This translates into CASSRQLGADTGELFF.

The CDR3 region has the DNA TGTGCCAGCAGCCAAGACGCGTCAGGACTAGCGGGAGGCCGGATAGATACGCAGTATTTT. Protein: CASSQDASGLAGGRIDTQYF. J is TRBJ2-3 and V is TRBV4-2; TRBD2 matches 14 bases. Losses at the gene ends were 0 bases for V and 5 bases for J; bases not matched to a gene: 13. There are 20 residues in the CDR3. Germline CDR1 and CDR2: LGHNA and YNFKEQ.

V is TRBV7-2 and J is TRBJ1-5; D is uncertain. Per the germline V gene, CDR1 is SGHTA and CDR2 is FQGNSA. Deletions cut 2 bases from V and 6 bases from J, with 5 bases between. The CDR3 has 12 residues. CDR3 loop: CASSLLSQPQHF. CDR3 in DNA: TGTGCCAGCAGCTTACTATCTCAGCCCCAGCATTTT.

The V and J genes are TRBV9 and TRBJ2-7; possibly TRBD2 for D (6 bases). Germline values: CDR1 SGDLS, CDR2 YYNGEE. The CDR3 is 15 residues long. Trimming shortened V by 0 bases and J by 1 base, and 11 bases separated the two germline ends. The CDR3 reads CASSVGLGESYEQYF. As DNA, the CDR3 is TGTGCCAGCAGCGTAGGACTAGGGGAATCCTACGAGCAGTACTTC.

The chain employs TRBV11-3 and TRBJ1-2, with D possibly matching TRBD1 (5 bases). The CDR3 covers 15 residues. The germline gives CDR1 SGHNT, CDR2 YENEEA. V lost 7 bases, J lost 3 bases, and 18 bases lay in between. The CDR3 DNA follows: TGTGCCAGCACCCTCACGGGGGGGGGTGACTATGGCTACACCTTC. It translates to CASTLTGGGDYGYTF.

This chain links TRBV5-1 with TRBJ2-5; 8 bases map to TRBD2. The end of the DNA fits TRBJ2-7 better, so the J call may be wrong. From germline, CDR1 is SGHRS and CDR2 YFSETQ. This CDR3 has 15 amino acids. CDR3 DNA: TGCGCCAGCAGCTTTCAAGCGGGAGCATTCTACGAGCAGTACTTC. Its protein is CASSFQAGAFYEQYF.

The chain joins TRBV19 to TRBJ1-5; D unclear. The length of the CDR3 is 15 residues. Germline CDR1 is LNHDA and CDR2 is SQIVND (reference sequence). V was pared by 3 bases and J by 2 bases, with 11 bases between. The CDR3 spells CASSIFLLGNQPQHF. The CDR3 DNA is TGTGCCAGTAGTATTTTCCTACTGGGCAATCAGCCCCAGCATTTT.

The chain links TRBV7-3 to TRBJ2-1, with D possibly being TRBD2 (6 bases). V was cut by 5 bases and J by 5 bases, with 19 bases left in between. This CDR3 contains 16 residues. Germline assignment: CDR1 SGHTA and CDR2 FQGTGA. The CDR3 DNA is TGTGCCAGCAGCCCAATTAGCGGTTATCAAAACAATGAGCAGTTCTTC. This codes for CASSPISGYQNNEQFF.

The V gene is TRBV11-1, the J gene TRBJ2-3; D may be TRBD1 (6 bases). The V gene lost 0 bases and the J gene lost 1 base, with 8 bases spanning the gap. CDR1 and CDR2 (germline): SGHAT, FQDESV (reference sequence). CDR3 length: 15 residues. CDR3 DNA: TGTGCCAGCAGCTTAGCGAAGGGGGGCACAGATACGCAGTATTTT. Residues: CASSLAKGGTDTQYF.

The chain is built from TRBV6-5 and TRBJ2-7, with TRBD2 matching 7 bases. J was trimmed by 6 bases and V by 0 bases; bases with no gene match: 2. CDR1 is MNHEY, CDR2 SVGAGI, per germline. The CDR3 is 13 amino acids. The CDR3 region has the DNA TGTGCCAGCAGTTACTCGGGCGGGAGCGAGCAGTACTTC. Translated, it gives CASSYSGGSEQYF.

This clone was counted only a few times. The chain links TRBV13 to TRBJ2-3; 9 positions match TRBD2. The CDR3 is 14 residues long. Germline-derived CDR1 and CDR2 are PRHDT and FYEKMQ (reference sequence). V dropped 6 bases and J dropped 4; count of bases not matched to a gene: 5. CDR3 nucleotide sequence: TGTGCCAGCAGTTGGCGGGAGGGCTCAGATACGCAGTATTTT. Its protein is CASSWREGSDTQYF.

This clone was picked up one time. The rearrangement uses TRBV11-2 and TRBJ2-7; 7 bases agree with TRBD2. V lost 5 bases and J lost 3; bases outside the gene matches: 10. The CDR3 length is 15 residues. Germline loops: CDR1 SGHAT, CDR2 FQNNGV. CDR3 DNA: TGTGCCAGCAGCCCCGGAGCGGGGACGATCTACGAGCAGTACTTC. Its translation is CASSPGAGTIYEQYF.